This T cell receptor (beta chain) comes out of a study of shared clonotypes between healthy human individuals. Study results and caveats: Sampling involved blood alone; tissue repertoires likely differ. It was anticipated that sequencing depth would influence how many clonotypes donors shared.

Authors' processing steps: For the immunoSEQ data, sequences were junction-only without quality scores, so filtering differed. The data were produced by immunoSEQ multiplex PCR, yet TCRdb's version contains in-frame clones alone and is incomplete. V, J and clone size are those of that table, while D and trimming were read from the DNA. Of a few hundred thousand clones listed, almost 97% are singletons. As for this clone: Its antigen is not known.

Per germline, CDR1 SNHLY and CDR2 FYNNEI. Trimming removed 7 bases from V and 10 bases from J, with 11 bases in between. This CDR3 comprises 11 residues. The sequenced material came from naive CD4+ T cells sorted from blood. Sample subset: CD45RA+ positively selected. The receptor was isolated from a woman in her twenties or thirties in good health. The chain employs TRBV2 and TRBJ2-1; D unresolved. CDR3 region: CASTAKWEQFF. The CDR3 coding sequence is TGTGCCAGCACTGCCAAATGGGAGCAGTTCTTC.